Listed here are 10 T cell receptor beta chains from one sample, sequenced in a study of blood T cell repertoires in COVID-19. The method was immunoSEQ multiplex PCR; TCRdb's version includes in-frame clones alone and lacks a portion of them. The data hold 60,000 to 85,000 clones, with under 80% observed a single time. The sample consisted of peripheral blood. The receptors shown here come from a human donor with acute or convalescent COVID-19. The donor label of this sample is uncertain.

Written as DNA, the CDR3 is TGTGCCAGCAGTCCCGGACAGGGGGGATACGAGCAGTACTTC. Amino acid sequence: CASSPGQGGYEQYF. J is TRBJ2-7 and V is TRBV5-4; TRBD1 matches 10 bases. Germline assignment: CDR1 SGHNT and CDR2 YYREEE (reference sequence). The CDR3 contains 14 residues. V was pared by 5 bases and J by 4 bases, with 6 bases of the junction left unmatched.

The chain links TRBV30 to TRBJ2-2; TRBD2 aligns across 8 bases. Germline CDR1 and CDR2: GTSNPN and SVGIG (reference sequence). J gave up 4 bases and V 8 bases, and 9 bases lay outside the gene matches. The CDR3 sequence is 14 residues long. The CDR3 DNA reads TGTGCCGGAAAAGCGGGAGTGGTCACCGGGGAGCTGTTTTTT. Its translation: CAGKAGVVTGELFF.

This chain uses TRBV3-1 (or the pseudogene TRBV3-2) with TRBJ2-7; D perhaps matches TRBD2 (5 bases). Trimming removed 1 base from V and 3 bases from J, with 7 bases in between. The CDR3 runs 13 residues. The germline V gene has CDR1 LGHDT and CDR2 YNNKEL (reference sequence). CDR3 amino acids: CASSQGSGYEQYF. CDR3 in DNA: TGTGCCAGCAGCCAAGGGAGCGGCTACGAGCAGTACTTC.

The V and J genes are TRBV27 and TRBJ2-2, with TRBD1 identical over 7 bases. The CDR3 is 13 amino acids. Germline V gene data show CDR1 as MNHEY and CDR2 as SMNVEV (reference sequence). J was trimmed by 6 bases and V by 9 bases; bases with no gene match: 7. The CDR3 coding sequence is TGTGCCAGTGGGCACAGGGGAGCCGGGGAGCTGTTTTTT. Translated, it gives CASGHRGAGELFF.

This rearrangement joins TRBV2 to TRBJ2-5, with 11 positions matching TRBD1. The CDR3 is made up of 14 amino acids. Per the germline V gene, CDR1 is SNHLY and CDR2 is FYNNEI. V lost 6 bases to trimming and J lost 4 bases; unmatched junction nucleotides: 4. The CDR3 region is CASRKGTGGETQYF. In nucleotides, the CDR3 is TGTGCCAGCAGGAAAGGGACAGGGGGAGAGACCCAGTACTTC. The whole variable domain, remainder taken from reference TRBV2 and TRBJ2-5, is EPEVTQTPSHQVTQMGQEVILRCVPISNHLYFYWYRQILGQKVEFLVSFYNNEISEKSEIFDDQFSVERPDGSNFTLKIRSTKLEDSAMYFCASRKGTGGETQYFGPGTRLLVL.

CDR3 protein: CASSPSGKAQFF. The CDR3 bases are TGTGCCAGCAGCCCTAGCGGCAAAGCCCAGTTCTTC. This chain uses TRBV7-9 with TRBJ2-1; 7 bases are shared with TRBD2. Germline V CDR1 and CDR2: SEHNR, FQNEAQ (reference sequence). CDR3 size: 12 residues. The V gene end was trimmed by 5 bases and the J gene end by 13 bases; junction bases not matched to a gene: 8.

A few counts support this clone. The chain has TRBV2 and TRBJ2-3; TRBD2 matches 10 bases. V dropped 6 bases and J dropped 8; count of bases not matched to a gene: 14. CDR3 length: 16 amino acids. The germline gives CDR1 SNHLY, CDR2 FYNNEI. CDR3 nucleotides: TGTGCCAGCAGGGACTATCCAGCGGGGGGGCCAACTACGCAGTATTTT. The encoded protein is CASRDYPAGGPTTQYF.

The chain employs TRBV29-1 and TRBJ1-3; D not resolved. Trimming shortened V by 7 bases and J by 3 bases, and 13 bases separated the two germline ends. The CDR3 runs 13 residues. Germline-derived CDR1 and CDR2 are SQVTM and ANQGSEA. The chain's CDR3 is CSAAGGRGNTIYF. CDR3 in DNA: TGCAGCGCCGCGGGAGGGCGTGGAAACACCATATATTTT.

CDR3 loop: CSASGQEYNEQFF. The CDR3, as DNA: TGCAGCGCTTCCGGACAGGAGTACAATGAGCAGTTCTTC. The chain is built from TRBV29-1 and TRBJ2-1, with 7 positions matching TRBD1. J was trimmed by 4 bases and V by 7 bases; bases with no gene match: 7. Germline V gene sequence: CDR1 SQVTM, CDR2 ANQGSEA. The CDR3 has 13 amino acids.

This clone was observed a handful of times. The genes are TRBV6-6 and TRBJ1-6, with 7 positions matching TRBD1. The length of the CDR3 is 17 residues. V lost 5 bases and J lost 0; bases outside the gene matches: 7. Germline CDR1 reads MNHNY; CDR2 reads SVGAGI (reference sequence). CDR3 residues: CASSQQGKGSYNSPLHF. The CDR3 region has the DNA TGTGCCAGCAGTCAACAGGGGAAAGGCTCCTATAATTCACCCCTCCACTTT.